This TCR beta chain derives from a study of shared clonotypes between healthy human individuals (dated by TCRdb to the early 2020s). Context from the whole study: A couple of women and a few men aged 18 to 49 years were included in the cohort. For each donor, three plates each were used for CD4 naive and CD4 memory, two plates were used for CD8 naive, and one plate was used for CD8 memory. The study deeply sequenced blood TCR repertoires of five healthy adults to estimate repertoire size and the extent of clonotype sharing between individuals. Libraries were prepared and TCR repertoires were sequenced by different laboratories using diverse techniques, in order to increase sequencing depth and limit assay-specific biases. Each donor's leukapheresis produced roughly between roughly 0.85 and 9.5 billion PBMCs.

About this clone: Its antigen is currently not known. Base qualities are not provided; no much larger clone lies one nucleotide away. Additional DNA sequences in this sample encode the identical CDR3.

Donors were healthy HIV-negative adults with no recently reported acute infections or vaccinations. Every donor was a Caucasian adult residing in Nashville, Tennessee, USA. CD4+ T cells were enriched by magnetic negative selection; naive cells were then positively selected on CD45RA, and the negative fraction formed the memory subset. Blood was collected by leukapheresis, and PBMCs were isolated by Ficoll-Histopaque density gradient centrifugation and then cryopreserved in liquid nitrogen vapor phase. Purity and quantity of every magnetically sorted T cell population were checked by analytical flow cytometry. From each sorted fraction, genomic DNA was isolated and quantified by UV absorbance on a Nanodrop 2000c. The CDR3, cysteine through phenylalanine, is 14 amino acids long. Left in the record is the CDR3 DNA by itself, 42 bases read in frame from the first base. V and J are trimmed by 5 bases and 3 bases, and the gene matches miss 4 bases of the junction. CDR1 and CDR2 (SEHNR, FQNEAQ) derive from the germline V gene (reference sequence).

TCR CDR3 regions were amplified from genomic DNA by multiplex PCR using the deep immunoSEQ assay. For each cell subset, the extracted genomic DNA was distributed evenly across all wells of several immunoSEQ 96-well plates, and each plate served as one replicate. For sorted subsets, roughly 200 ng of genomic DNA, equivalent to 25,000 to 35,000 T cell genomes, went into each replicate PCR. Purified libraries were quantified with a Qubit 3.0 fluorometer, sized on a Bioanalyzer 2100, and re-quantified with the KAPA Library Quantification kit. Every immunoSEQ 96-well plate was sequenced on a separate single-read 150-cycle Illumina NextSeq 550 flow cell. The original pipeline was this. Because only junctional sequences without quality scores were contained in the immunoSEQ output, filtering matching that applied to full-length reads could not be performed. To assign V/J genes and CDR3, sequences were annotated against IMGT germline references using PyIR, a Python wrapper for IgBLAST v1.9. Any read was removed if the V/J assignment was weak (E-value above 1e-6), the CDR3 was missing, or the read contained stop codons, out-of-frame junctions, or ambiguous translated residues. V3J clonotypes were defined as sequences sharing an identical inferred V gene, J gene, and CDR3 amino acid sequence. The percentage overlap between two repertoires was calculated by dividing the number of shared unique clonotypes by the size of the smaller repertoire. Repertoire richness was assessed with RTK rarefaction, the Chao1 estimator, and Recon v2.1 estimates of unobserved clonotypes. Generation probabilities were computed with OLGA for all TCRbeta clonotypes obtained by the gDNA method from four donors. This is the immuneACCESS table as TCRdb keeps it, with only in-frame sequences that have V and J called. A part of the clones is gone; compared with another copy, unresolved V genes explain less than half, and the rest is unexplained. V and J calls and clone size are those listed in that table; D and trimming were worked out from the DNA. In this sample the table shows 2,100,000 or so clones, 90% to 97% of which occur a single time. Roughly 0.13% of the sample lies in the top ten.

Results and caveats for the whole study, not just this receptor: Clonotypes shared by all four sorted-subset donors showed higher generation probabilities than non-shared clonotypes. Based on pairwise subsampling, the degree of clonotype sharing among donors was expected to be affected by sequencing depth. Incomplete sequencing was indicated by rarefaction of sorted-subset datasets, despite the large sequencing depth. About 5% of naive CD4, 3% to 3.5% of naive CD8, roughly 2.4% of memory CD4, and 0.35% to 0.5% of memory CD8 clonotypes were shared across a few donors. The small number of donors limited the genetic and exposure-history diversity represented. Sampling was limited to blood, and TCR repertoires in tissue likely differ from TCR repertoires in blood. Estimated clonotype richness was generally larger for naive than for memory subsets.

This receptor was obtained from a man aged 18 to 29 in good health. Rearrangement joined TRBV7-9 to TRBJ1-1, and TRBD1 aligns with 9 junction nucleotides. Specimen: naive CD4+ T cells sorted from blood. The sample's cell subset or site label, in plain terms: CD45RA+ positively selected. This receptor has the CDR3 CASSPGQGYTEAFF. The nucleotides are TGTGCCAGCAGCCCGGGACAGGGCTACACTGAAGCTTTCTTT.